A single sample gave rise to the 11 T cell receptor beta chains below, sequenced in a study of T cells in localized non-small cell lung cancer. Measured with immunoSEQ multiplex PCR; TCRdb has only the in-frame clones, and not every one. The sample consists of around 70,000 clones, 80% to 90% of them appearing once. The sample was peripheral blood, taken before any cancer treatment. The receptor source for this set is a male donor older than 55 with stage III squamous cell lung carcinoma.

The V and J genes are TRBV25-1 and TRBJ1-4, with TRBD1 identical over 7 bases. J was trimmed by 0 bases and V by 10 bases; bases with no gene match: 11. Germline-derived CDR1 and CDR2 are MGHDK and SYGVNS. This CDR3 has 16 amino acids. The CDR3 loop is CAISDRTDPTNEKLFF. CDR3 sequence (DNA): TGTGCCATCTCGGACAGGACAGACCCAACTAATGAAAAACTGTTTTTT.

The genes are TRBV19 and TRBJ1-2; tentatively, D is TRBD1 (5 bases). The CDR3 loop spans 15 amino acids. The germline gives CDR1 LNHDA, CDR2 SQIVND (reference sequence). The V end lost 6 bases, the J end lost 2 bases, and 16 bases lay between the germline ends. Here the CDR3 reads CASRPQGEGNYGYTF. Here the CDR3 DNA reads TGTGCCAGTAGGCCCCAGGGTGAGGGGAACTATGGCTACACCTTC.

Here the CDR3 DNA reads TGTGCCAGTAGTATATCCCAGGGAGGACGCGGGGAGCTGTTTTTT. As protein: CASSISQGGRGELFF. The chain links TRBV19 to TRBJ2-2; a weak D match, TRBD2 (6 bases). The CDR3 has 15 residues. V dropped 2 bases and J dropped 7 bases, with 14 bases sitting between them. From germline, CDR1 is LNHDA and CDR2 SQIVND (reference sequence).

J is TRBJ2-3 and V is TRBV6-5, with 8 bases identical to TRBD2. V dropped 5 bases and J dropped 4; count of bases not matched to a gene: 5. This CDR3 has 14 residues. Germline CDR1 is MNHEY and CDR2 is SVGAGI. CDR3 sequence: CASSAGGAADTQYF. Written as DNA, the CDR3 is TGTGCCAGCAGTGCGGGGGGCGCCGCAGATACGCAGTATTTT.

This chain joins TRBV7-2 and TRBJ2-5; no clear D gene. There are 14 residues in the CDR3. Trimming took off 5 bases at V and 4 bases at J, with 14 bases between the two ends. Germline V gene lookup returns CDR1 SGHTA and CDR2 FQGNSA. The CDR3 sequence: CASSAAWAGETQYF. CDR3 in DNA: TGTGCCAGCAGCGCCGCCTGGGCAGGAGAGACCCAGTACTTC. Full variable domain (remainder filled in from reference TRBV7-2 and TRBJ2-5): GAGVSQSPSNKVTEKGKDVELRCDPISGHTALYWYRQSLGQGLEFLIYFQGNSAPDKSGLPSDRFSAERTGGSVSTLTIQRTQQEDSAVYLCASSAAWAGETQYFGPGTRLLVL.

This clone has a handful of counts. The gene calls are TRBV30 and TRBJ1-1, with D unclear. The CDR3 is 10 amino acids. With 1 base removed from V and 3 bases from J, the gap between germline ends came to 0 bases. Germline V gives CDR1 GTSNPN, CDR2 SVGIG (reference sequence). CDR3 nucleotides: TGTGCCTGGAGTGACACTGAAGCTTTCTTT. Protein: CAWSDTEAFF.

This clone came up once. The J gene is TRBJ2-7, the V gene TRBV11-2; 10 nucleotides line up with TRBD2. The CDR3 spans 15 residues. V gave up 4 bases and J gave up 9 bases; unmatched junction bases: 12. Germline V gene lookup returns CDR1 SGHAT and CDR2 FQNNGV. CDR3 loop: CASSSLRERGGPQYF. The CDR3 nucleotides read TGTGCCAGCAGCTCCCTGCGGGAGCGGGGGGGCCCGCAGTACTTC.

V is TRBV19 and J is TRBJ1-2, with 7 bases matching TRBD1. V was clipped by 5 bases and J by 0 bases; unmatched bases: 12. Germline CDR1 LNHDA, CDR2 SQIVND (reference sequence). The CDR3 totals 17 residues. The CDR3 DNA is TGTGCCAGTAGTTCCCTGGGACAGCGAGACACTAACTATGGCTACACCTTC. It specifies CASSSLGQRDTNYGYTF.

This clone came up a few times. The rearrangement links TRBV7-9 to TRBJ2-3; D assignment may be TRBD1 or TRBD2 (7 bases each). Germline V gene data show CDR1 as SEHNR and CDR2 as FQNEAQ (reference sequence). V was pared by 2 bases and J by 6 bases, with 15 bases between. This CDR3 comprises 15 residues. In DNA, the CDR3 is TGTGCCAGCAGCTTATCCAGGGGGGGAAGGGATACGCAGTATTTT. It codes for CASSLSRGGRDTQYF. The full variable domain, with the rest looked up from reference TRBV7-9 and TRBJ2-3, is DTGVSQNPRHKITKRGQNVTFRCDPISEHNRLYWYRQTLGQGPEFLTYFQNEAQLEKSRLLSDRFSAERPKGSFSTLEIQRTEQGDSAMYLCASSLSRGGRDTQYFGPGTRLTVL.

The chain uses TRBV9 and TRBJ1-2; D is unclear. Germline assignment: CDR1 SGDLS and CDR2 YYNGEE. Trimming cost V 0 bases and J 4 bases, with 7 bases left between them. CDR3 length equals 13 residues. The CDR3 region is CASSVGDGYGYTF. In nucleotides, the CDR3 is TGTGCCAGCAGCGTAGGCGACGGCTATGGCTACACCTTC.

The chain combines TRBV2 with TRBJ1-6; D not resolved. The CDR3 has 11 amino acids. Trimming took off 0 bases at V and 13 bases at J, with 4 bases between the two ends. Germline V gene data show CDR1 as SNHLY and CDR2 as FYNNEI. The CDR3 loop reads CASSEANPLHF. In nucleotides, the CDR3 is TGTGCCAGCAGTGAAGCGAATCCCCTCCACTTT.